Given below is one T cell receptor beta chain in context. Repertoires were generated with immunoSEQ multiplex PCR, while TCRdb's copy carries only in-frame clones and drops some. The table lists more than 65,000 clones, approximately 87% of them singletons. The data were taken from a study of T cell responses to AZD1222 COVID-19 vaccine. Germline-derived CDR1 and CDR2 are SGHRS and YFSETQ. This CDR3 has 13 amino acids. Trimming shortened V by 2 bases and J by 1 base, and 6 bases separated the two germline ends. The starting material was peripheral blood, obtained on day 0 of AZD1222 vaccination. The source is an adult in good health. The V gene is TRBV5-1, the J gene TRBJ1-1; no reliable D call. The CDR3 region is CASSLGSNTEAFF. CDR3 DNA sequence: TGCGCCAGCAGCTTAGGATCGAACACTGAAGCTTTCTTT.